The present entry profiles one T cell receptor (beta chain) with its context. CDR3 size: 14 residues. CDR1 and CDR2 (germline): MNHEY, SMNVEV (reference sequence). J was trimmed by 2 bases and V by 4 bases; bases with no gene match: 4. The data originate from a study of T cells after somatic rescue of genetic block. Assay: immunoSEQ multiplex PCR; the TCRdb copy retains only in-frame clones and omits some. The sample shows approximately 10,000 clones, around 74% of them seen only once. The rearrangement uses TRBV27 and TRBJ2-7; 8 nucleotides agree with TRBD2. The TCR was taken from a boy aged 5-17 years. Specimen: peripheral blood mononuclear cells (PBMCs). The CDR3 loop is CASSWAGLAYEQYF. The CDR3 nucleotides are TGTGCCAGCAGTTGGGCGGGACTAGCCTACGAGCAGTACTTC.